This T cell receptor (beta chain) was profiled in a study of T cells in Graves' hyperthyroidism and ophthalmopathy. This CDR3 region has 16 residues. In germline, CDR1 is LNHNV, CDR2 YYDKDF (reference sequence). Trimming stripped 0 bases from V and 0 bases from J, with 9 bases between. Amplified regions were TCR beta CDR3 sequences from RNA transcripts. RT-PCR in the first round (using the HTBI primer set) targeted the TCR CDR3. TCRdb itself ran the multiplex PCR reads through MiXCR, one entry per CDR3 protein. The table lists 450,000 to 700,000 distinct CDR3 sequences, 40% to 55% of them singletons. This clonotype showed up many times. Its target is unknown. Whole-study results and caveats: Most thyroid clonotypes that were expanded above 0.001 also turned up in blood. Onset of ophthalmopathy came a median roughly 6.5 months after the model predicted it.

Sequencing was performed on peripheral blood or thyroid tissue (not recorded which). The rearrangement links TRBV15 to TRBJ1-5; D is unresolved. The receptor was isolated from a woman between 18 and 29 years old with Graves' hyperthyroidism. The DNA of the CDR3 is TGTGCCACCAGCAGAGATTCAATAGATAGCAATCAGCCCCAGCATTTT. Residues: CATSRDSIDSNQPQHF.